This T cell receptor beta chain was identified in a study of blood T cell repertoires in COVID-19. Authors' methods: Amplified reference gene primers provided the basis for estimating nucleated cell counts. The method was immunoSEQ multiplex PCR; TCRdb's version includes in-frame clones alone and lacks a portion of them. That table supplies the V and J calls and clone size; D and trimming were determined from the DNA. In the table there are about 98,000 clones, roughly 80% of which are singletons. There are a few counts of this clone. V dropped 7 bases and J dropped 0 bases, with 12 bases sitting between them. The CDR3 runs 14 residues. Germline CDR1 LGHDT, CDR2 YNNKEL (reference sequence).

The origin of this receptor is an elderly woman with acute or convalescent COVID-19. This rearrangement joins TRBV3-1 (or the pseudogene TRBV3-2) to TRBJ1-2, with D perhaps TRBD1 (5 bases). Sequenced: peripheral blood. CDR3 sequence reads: CASNPGLANYGYTF. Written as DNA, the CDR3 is TGTGCCAGCAACCCAGGGCTAGCTAACTATGGCTACACCTTC.